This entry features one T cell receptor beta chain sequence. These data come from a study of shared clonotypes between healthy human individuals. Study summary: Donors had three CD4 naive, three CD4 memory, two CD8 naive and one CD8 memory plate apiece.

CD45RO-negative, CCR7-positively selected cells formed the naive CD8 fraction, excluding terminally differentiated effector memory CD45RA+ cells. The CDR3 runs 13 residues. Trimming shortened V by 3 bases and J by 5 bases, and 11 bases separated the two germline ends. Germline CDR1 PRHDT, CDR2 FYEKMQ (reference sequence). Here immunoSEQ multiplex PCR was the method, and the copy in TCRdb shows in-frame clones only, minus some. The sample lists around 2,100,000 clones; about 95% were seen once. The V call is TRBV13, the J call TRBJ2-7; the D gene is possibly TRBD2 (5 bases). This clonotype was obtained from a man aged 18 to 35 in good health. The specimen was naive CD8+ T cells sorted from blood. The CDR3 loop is CASSLEAVHEQYF. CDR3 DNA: TGTGCCAGCAGCTTGGAGGCGGTCCACGAGCAGTACTTC.